The sequence of this T cell receptor beta chain was determined in a study of CD8 T cells in Susac syndrome. General study results and limits: That the number of individuals in its TCR sequencing and HLA analysis was relatively small was acknowledged by the study. Peak Susac CD8+ clonal expansion was seen in TEMRA cells and active patients.

After removal of 5 bases from V and 4 bases from J, the junction contained 10 bases not matched to a gene. The length of the CDR3 is 16 residues. It was negative isolation that provided the CD8+ and CD4+ T cells, whereas TEMRA cells were enriched by FACS. For this clonotype: Antigen unknown.

Random-hexamer reverse transcription was applied to about 0.5 to 1 ug RNA. With immunoSEQ multiplex PCR, TCR beta CDR3 was amplified across 54 Vbeta and 13 Jbeta. TCRdb independently ran MiXCR on the immunoSEQ multiplex PCR reads; one entry per CDR3 protein. This table has about 190,000 distinct CDR3 sequences, approximately 95% appearing once. The source material was CD8+ T cells from PBMCs. The clonotype originates from a human donor with Susac syndrome. This sequence joins TRBV12-3 or TRBV12-4 and TRBJ2-3, with 9 nucleotides matching TRBD1. The CDR3 region has the DNA TGTGCCAGCAGTCCCACAGGGGGCGTAAAGGCAGATACGCAGTATTTT. This gives the protein CASSPTGGVKADTQYF.